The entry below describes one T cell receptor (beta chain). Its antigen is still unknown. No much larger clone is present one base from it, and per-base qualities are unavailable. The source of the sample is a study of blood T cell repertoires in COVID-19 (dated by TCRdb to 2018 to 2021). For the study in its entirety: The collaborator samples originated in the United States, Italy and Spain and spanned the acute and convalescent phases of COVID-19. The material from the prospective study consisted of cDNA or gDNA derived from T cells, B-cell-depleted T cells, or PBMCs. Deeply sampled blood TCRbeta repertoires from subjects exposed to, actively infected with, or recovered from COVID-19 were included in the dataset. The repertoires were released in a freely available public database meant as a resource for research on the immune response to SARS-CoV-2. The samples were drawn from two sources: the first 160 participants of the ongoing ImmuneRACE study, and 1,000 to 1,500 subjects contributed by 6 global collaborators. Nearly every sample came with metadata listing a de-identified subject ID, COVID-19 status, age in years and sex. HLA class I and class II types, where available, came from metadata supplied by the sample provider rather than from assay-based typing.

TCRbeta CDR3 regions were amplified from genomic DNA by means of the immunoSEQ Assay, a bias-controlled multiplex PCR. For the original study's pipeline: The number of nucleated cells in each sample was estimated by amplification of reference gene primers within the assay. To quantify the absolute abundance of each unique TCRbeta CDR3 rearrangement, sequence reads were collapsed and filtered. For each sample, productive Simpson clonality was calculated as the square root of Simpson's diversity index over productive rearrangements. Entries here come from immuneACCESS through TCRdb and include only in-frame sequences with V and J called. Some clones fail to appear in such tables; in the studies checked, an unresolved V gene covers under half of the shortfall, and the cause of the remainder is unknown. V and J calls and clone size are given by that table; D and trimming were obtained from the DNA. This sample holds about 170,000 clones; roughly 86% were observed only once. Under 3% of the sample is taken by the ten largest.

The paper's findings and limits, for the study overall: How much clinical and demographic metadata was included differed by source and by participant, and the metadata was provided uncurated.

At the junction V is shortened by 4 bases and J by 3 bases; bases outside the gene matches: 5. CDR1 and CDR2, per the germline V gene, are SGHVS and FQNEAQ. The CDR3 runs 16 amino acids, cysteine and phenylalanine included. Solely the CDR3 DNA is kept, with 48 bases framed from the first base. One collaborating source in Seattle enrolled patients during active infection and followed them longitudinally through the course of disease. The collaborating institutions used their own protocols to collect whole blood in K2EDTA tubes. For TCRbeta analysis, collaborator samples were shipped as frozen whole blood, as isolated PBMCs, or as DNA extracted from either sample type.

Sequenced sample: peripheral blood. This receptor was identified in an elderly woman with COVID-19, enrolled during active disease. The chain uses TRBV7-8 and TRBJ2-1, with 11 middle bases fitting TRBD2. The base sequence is TGTGCCAGCAGCTGGACCGGGACTAGCGGCTACAATGAGCAGTTCTTC. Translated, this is CASSWTGTSGYNEQFF.